This record covers a single TCR beta chain. The antigen is not known. Additional DNA sequences in this sample encode the identical CDR3. The entry originates in a study of shared clonotypes between healthy human individuals. Whole-study results and caveats: Clonotypes shared by all four donors outscored non-shared clonotypes in generation probability.

CDR1 MDHEN and CDR2 SYDVKM come from the germline V gene. Trimming removed 6 bases from V and 6 bases from J; junction bases left unmatched: 4. This CDR3 contains 15 residues. Recent acute infections and vaccinations were absent in the healthy HIV-negative adult donors. CD4+ cells were split into CD45RA+ naive and CD45RA-negative memory subsets. The run depth of the assay was deep. Here immunoSEQ multiplex PCR was the method, and the copy in TCRdb shows in-frame clones only, minus some. The sample includes some 350,000 clones, around two thirds of them seen just once. The chain links TRBV28 to TRBJ2-3; 15 nucleotides match TRBD2. This TCR derives from a man under 40 in good health. Sequencing was done on a sample of memory CD4+ T cells sorted from blood. Subset indicated: CD45RA-negative fraction. The CDR3 region has the DNA TGTGCCAGCAGCCCGGGACTAGCGGGAGGTGATACGCAGTATTTT. This sequence encodes CASSPGLAGGDTQYF.